The 20 T cell receptor beta chains given below trace back to one sample, sequenced in a study of identical twins. In TCRdb, the 5' RACE reads were re-called with MiXCR into one record per CDR3 protein. The data contain about 530,000 distinct CDR3 sequences, 12% to 15% of them singletons. These data were also filed under a second study, of yellow fever vaccine responses in identical twins.

The sequenced sample was CD4+ T cells sorted from blood. The receptors derive from a woman younger than 30 in good health.

This rearrangement joins TRBV3-1 to TRBJ2-5; 7 bases line up with TRBD2. This CDR3 spans 16 amino acids. The germline V gene encodes CDR1 LGHDT and CDR2 YNNKEL (reference sequence). V shed 1 base, J shed 2 bases, and the junction held 7 bases outside the gene matches. In DNA, the CDR3 is TGTGCCAGCAGCCAAGCTCCGGGAGGAAGGCAAGAGACCCAGTACTTC. Its protein product is CASSQAPGGRQETQYF.

This clonotype was counted many times. The V call is TRBV10-3, the J call TRBJ1-5; 7 positions match TRBD1. Trimming at V came to 3 bases and at J to 7 bases, leaving 6 bases not matched to a gene. The CDR3 is 14 residues long. Per germline, CDR1 ENHRY and CDR2 SYGVKD. The DNA for the CDR3 is TGTGCCATCAGTGAATCAGGGGGGGTCCAGCCCCAGCATTTT. Its protein product is CAISESGGVQPQHF.

J is TRBJ1-4 and V is TRBV5-1; D not certain. The CDR3 runs 17 residues. V dropped 2 bases and J dropped 3 bases, with 17 bases sitting between them. Per germline, CDR1 SGHRS and CDR2 YFSETQ. The CDR3 spells CASSFSSEGLANEKLFF. The CDR3 DNA reads TGCGCCAGCAGCTTTTCGTCGGAGGGCTTAGCTAATGAAAAACTGTTTTTT.

The J gene is TRBJ2-1, the V gene TRBV5-1; 8 nucleotides line up with TRBD1. The CDR3 contains 16 residues. J lost 1 base, V lost 2 bases, and 5 bases had no gene match. CDR1 and CDR2 (germline): SGHRS, YFSETQ. The CDR3 here is CASSLTGQVSYNEQFF. CDR3 coding DNA: TGCGCCAGCAGCTTAACGGGACAGGTATCCTACAATGAGCAGTTCTTC.

The V and J genes are TRBV24-1 and TRBJ2-2; 7 bases align to TRBD1. The CDR3 is made up of 16 amino acids. CDR1 and CDR2 from the germline V gene are KGHDR and SFDVKD. Trimming cost V 3 bases and J 1 base; bases outside gene matches: 4. The CDR3 region is CATSDTRTGNTGELFF. The CDR3 DNA reads as TGTGCCACCAGTGATACGCGGACAGGGAACACCGGGGAGCTGTTTTTT.

For the CDR3, the DNA is TGTGCCAGCAGCCCTCATCAGATAGCGGGAGGAGAGACCCAGTACTTC. Its protein product is CASSPHQIAGGETQYF. The V call is TRBV7-2, the J call TRBJ2-5; 10 positions match TRBD2. The ends lost 5 bases at V and 4 bases at J; junction bases unmatched: 10. Germline CDR1 and CDR2: SGHTA and FQGNSA. The CDR3 is 16 amino acids.

This clonotype occurred once. The J gene is TRBJ1-1, the V gene TRBV7-9; D not certain. V lost 5 bases to trimming and J lost 11 bases, with 12 bases between them. The CDR3 contains 11 residues. Germline CDR1 SEHNR, CDR2 FQNEAQ (reference sequence). The DNA of the CDR3 is TGTGCCAGCAGCCCCGGCTTTGGGGCTTTCTTT. Its protein is CASSPGFGAFF.

The chain combines TRBV12-3 or TRBV12-4 with TRBJ2-7; D might be TRBD1 or TRBD2, each matching 6 bases. The CDR3 has 14 amino acids. V dropped 4 bases and J dropped 3 bases, with 13 bases sitting between them. Written as DNA, the CDR3 is TGTGCCAGCAGTTCCCGGGGGCAGGGCTACGAGCAGTACGTC. Amino acids: CASSSRGQGYEQYV.

The chain is built from TRBV2 and TRBJ2-1; TRBD2 agrees at 10 bases. This CDR3 contains 14 residues. V was pared by 7 bases and J by 7 bases, with 7 bases of the junction left unmatched. The germline CDR1 and CDR2 sequences are SNHLY and FYNNEI. Here the CDR3 reads CASIRTSGVNEQFF. CDR3 bases: TGTGCCAGCATCCGAACTAGCGGGGTAAATGAGCAGTTCTTC.

CDR3 region: CASSLGLAASYNEQFF. For the CDR3, the DNA is TGCGCCAGCAGCCTTGGACTAGCGGCCTCCTACAATGAGCAGTTCTTC. This sequence joins TRBV5-1 and TRBJ2-1; 10 bases align to TRBD2. J gave up 0 bases and V 4 bases, and 4 bases lay outside the gene matches. The CDR3 totals 16 residues. Germline CDR1 reads SGHRS; CDR2 reads YFSETQ.

The chain recombines TRBV5-8 with TRBJ1-6, with D maybe TRBD1 (5 bases). The ends were cut back, 3 bases at V and 10 bases at J, with 23 bases in the middle. This CDR3 has 17 amino acids. Germline CDR1 is SGHTS and CDR2 is YDEGEE. DNA for the CDR3: TGTGCCAGCAGCTCCCGTTTGGCAGGGCTTGGTGTGTCACCCCTCCACTTT. Translating gives CASSSRLAGLGVSPLHF.

This chain uses TRBV18 with TRBJ1-5, with TRBD1 as a possible D gene (6 bases). This CDR3 is built from 13 residues. The V end lost 8 bases, the J end lost 2 bases, and 10 bases lay between the germline ends. Looked up from germline, CDR1 is KGHSH and CDR2 is LQKENI. The CDR3 region is CASTGQGNQPQHF. In DNA form, the CDR3 reads TGTGCCAGCACAGGGCAGGGCAATCAGCCCCAGCATTTT.

In its sample, this clonotype was seen a few times. V is TRBV20-1 and J is TRBJ1-2; perhaps TRBD1 as D (5 bases). Trimming removed 7 bases from V and 4 bases from J, with 16 bases in between. Germline V lookup: CDR1 DFQATT, CDR2 SNEGSKA (reference sequence). CDR3 size: 13 residues. CDR3 protein: CSGRDESGYGYTF. CDR3 nucleotide sequence: TGCAGTGGCCGGGACGAGAGTGGCTATGGCTACACCTTC.

The V gene is TRBV3-1, the J gene TRBJ2-1, with D tentatively TRBD2 (6 bases). The CDR3 spans 15 residues. V lost 2 bases and J 4 bases, leaving 12 bases between the germline ends. Germline lookup yields CDR1 LGHDT and CDR2 YNNKEL (reference sequence). The CDR3 nucleotides read TGTGCCAGCAGCCAAAGGGGAGGTGGGTACAATGAGCAGTTCTTC. This translates into CASSQRGGGYNEQFF.

The V gene is TRBV2, the J gene TRBJ2-1, with 12 bases that match TRBD1. Germline-derived CDR1 and CDR2 are SNHLY and FYNNEI. This CDR3 has 15 residues. Trimming took 6 bases from V and 9 from J; bases not matched to a gene: 9. For the CDR3, the DNA is TGTGCCAGCAGCACCGGGACAGGGGGCATAGGTGAGCAGTTCTTC. Its protein product is CASSTGTGGIGEQFF.

This clonotype was seen a handful of times. V and J are TRBV5-1 and TRBJ2-6; 13 bases are shared with TRBD2. There are 16 residues in the CDR3. With V trimmed by 8 bases and J by 2 bases, 4 bases remained unmatched. Germline CDR1 reads SGHRS; CDR2 reads YFSETQ. CDR3 protein: CASTGTSGTGANVLTF. CDR3 coding DNA: TGCGCCAGTACCGGGACTAGCGGGACTGGGGCCAACGTCCTGACTTTC.

In its sample, this clonotype was seen a few times. The chain carries TRBV20-1 and TRBJ2-5; 7 bases are shared with TRBD2. J lost 5 bases, V lost 3 bases, and 9 bases had no gene match. The CDR3 runs 14 residues. Germline V lookup: CDR1 DFQATT, CDR2 SNEGSKA (reference sequence). The chain's CDR3 is CSASFAGTKETQYF. The CDR3 coding sequence is TGCAGTGCTAGTTTCGCCGGGACTAAGGAGACCCAGTACTTC.

This clonotype was found a few times. The chain links TRBV24-1 to TRBJ2-5; 9 positions match TRBD2. The CDR3 extends over 19 amino acids. With 4 bases clipped from V and 5 bases from J, the junction kept 19 bases outside the gene matches. In germline, CDR1 is KGHDR, CDR2 SFDVKD. CDR3 amino acids: CATSEPGGASGNQRETQYF. The CDR3 region has the DNA TGTGCCACCAGTGAACCCGGGGGGGCTAGCGGGAACCAGAGGGAGACCCAGTACTTC.

This clonotype was seen more than once but under ten times. The chain's CDR3 is CASRTTASGNTIYF. The CDR3 DNA reads TGTGCCAGCAGAACGACAGCCTCTGGAAACACCATATATTTT. This chain connects TRBV14 to TRBJ1-3; perhaps TRBD1 as D (5 bases). Germline CDR1 SGHDN, CDR2 FVKESK. The CDR3 contains 14 residues. Trimming took 6 bases from V and 0 from J, leaving 9 bases between them.

This chain links TRBV7-9 with TRBJ2-2; maybe TRBD2 (6 bases). The CDR3 spans 16 residues. V was trimmed by 1 base and J by 3 bases, leaving 12 bases between them. Germline-derived CDR1 and CDR2 are SEHNR and FQNEAQ (reference sequence). The CDR3 DNA reads as TGTGCCAGCAGCTTAGGCACTAGCTGGCACACCGGGGAGCTGTTTTTT. The encoded protein is CASSLGTSWHTGELFF.